The 7 T cell receptor beta chains reported below all come from one sample, sequenced in a study of CD8 T cells in ankylosing spondylitis. Overall study results and limits: Ankylosing spondylitis blood appeared to be characterized by a TCR beta motif of eight highly homologous variants.

TCRdb ran MiXCR on the 5' RACE reads and lists one entry per CDR3 protein. Among some 700,000 distinct CDR3 sequences listed, roughly 19% were seen once. Antigens of these TCRs are unknown. The sample comprised blood, either unsorted or a sorted T cell fraction (not recorded which). Source of these receptors: a male donor with ankylosing spondylitis.

There are a few counts of this clonotype. The gene calls are TRBV6-5 and TRBJ1-2, with D maybe TRBD1 (5 bases). Per the germline V gene, CDR1 is MNHEY and CDR2 is SVGAGI. The CDR3 is 14 amino acids. Trimming took off 2 bases at V and 5 bases at J, with 12 bases between the two ends. CDR3 sequence: CASSYRDGSYGYTF. The DNA for the CDR3 is TGTGCCAGCAGTTACAGGGACGGAAGTTATGGCTACACCTTC.

The rearrangement uses TRBV28 and TRBJ1-5; weak D call: TRBD1 (5 bases). The V end was cut by 2 bases, the J end by 7 bases, with 15 bases between. CDR1 and CDR2 (germline): MDHEN, SYDVKM. This CDR3 region has 15 residues. CDR3 nucleotides: TGTGCCAGCAGTTTAGGTGCAGGGTCGGGACAGCCCCAGCATTTT. Its translation is CASSLGAGSGQPQHF.

This sequence joins TRBV7-9 and TRBJ1-5; 7 positions agree with TRBD1. Germline V gives CDR1 SEHNR, CDR2 FQNEAQ (reference sequence). This CDR3 spans 15 amino acids. J lost 4 bases, V lost 3 bases, and 6 bases had no gene match. This chain's CDR3 is CASSFGTAVNQPQHF. CDR3 in DNA: TGTGCCAGCAGCTTCGGGACAGCGGTGAATCAGCCCCAGCATTTT.

The chain has TRBV5-1 and TRBJ2-2; D gene uncertain. The ends were cut back, 2 bases at V and 0 bases at J, with 8 bases in the middle. Germline V gene sequence: CDR1 SGHRS, CDR2 YFSETQ. CDR3 length: 15 amino acids. The CDR3 DNA follows: TGCGCCAGCAGCTTAACGACTTCGAACACCGGGGAGCTGTTTTTT. It specifies CASSLTTSNTGELFF.

The V gene is TRBV9, the J gene TRBJ2-2; 10 bases align to TRBD1. Germline assignment: CDR1 SGDLS and CDR2 YYNGEE. The CDR3 runs to 15 residues. With V trimmed by 4 bases and J by 7 bases, 7 bases remained unmatched. The CDR3 DNA sequence: TGTGCCAGCAGCCGCGACAGGGGGCCGATCGGGGAGCTGTTTTTT. Its protein is CASSRDRGPIGELFF.

This clonotype has more than one count but fewer than ten. The V gene is TRBV6-4, the J gene TRBJ2-1; no definite D call. V lost 0 bases and J 11 bases, leaving 11 bases between the germline ends. Germline-derived CDR1 and CDR2 are MRHNA and SNTAGT. The CDR3 extends over 13 amino acids. As DNA, the CDR3 is TGTGCCAGCAGTGACTCGAACTTGAGTCAGCAGTTCTTC. It translates to CASSDSNLSQQFF.

The V call is TRBV4-2, the J call TRBJ2-7; 7 nucleotides match TRBD2. This CDR3 contains 16 residues. The V segment lost 0 bases and the J segment 4 bases; nucleotides outside the gene matches: 9. In germline, CDR1 is LGHNA, CDR2 YNFKEQ. CDR3 coding DNA: TGTGCCAGCAGCCAAGATGGGGGGGGAGTGGGGTACGAGCAGTACTTC. This sequence encodes CASSQDGGGVGYEQYF.